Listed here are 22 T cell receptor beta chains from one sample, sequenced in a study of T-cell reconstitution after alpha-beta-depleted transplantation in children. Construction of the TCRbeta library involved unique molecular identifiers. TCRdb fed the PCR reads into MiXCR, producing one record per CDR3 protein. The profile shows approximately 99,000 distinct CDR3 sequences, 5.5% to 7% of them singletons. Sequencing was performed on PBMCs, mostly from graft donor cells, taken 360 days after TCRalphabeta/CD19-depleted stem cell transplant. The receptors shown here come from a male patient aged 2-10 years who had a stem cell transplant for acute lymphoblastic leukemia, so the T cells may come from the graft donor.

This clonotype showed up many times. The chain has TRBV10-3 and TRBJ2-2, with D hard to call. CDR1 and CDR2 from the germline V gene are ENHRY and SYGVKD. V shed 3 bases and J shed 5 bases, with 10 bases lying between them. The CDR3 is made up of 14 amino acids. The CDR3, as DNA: TGTGCCATCAGTGATCGGACGAGGACCGGGGAGCTGTTTTTT. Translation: CAISDRTRTGELFF.

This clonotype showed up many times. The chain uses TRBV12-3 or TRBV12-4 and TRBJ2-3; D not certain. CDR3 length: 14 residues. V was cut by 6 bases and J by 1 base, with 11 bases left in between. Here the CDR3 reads CASSPGLRTDTQYF. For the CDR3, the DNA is TGTGCCAGCAGCCCGGGCCTCCGCACAGATACGCAGTATTTT.

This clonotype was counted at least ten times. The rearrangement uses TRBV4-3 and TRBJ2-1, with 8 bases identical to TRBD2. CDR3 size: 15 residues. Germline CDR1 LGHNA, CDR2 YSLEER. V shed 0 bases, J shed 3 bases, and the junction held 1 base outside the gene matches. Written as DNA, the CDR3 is TGCGCCAGCAGCCAAGATACTAGCGGCTACAATGAGCAGTTCTTC. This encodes CASSQDTSGYNEQFF.

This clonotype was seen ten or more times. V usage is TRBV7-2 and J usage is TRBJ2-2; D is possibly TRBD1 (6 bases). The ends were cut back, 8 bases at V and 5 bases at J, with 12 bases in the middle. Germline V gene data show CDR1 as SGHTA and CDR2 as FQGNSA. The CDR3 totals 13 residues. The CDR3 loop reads CASPGAVTGELFF. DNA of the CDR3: TGTGCCAGCCCAGGGGCGGTGACCGGGGAGCTGTTTTTT.

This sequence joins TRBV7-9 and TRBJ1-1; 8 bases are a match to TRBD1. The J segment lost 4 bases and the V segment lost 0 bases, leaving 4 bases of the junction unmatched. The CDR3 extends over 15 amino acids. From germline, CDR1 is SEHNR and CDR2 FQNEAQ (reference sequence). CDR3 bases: TGTGCCAGCAGCTTAGCCTCTACAGGGGGCACTGAAGCTTTCTTT. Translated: CASSLASTGGTEAFF.

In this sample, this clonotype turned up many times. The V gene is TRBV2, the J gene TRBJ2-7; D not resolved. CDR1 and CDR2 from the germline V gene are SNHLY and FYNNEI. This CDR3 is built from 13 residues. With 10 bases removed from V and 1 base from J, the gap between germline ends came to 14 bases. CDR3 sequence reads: CATSVGSSYEQYF. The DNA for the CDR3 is TGTGCCACCTCAGTCGGCAGTTCCTACGAGCAGTACTTC.

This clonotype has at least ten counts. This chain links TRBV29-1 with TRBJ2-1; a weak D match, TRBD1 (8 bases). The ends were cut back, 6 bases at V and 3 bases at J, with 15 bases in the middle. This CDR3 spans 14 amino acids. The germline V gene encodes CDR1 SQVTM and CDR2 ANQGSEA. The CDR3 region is CSVGGTGYYNEQFF. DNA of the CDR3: TGCAGCGTGGGGGGGACAGGCTACTACAATGAGCAGTTCTTC.

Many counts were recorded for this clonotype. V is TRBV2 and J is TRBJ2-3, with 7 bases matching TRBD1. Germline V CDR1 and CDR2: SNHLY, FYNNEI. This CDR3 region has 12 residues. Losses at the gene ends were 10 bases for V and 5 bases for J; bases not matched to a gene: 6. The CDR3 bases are TGTGCCACCCCGAGGGGGCGAGATACGCAGTATTTT. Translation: CATPRGRDTQYF.

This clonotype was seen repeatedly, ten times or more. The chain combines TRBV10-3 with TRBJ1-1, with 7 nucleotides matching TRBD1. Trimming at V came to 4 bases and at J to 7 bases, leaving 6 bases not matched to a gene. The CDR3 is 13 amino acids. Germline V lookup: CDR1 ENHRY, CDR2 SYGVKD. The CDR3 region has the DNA TGTGCCATCAGTGGGGGAGGGACAGATGAAGCTTTCTTT. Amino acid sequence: CAISGGGTDEAFF.

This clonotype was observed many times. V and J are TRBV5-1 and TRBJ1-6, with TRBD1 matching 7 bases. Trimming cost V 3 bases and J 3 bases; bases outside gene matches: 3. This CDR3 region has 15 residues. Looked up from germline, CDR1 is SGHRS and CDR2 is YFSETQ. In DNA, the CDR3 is TGCGCCAGCAGCTCAAGGGACAGCTATAATTCACCCCTCCACTTT. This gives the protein CASSSRDSYNSPLHF.

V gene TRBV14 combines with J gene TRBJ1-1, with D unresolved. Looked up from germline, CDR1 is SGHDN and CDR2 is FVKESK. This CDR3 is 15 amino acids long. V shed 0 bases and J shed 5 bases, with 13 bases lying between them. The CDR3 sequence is CASSQDSAGWTEAFF. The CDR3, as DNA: TGTGCCAGCAGCCAAGATTCGGCAGGATGGACTGAAGCTTTCTTT. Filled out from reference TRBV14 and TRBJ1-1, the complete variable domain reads EAGVTQFPSHSVIEKGQTVTLRCDPISGHDNLYWYRRVMGKEIKFLLHFVKESKQDESGMPNNRFLAERTGGTYSTLKVQPAELEDSGVYFCASSQDSAGWTEAFFGQGTRLTVV.

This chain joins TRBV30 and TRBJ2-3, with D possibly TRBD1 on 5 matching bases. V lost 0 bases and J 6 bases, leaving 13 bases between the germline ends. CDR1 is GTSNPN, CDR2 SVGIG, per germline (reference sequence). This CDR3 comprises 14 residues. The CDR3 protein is CAWSVRTIVDTQYF. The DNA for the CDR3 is TGTGCCTGGAGTGTAAGGACAATCGTCGATACGCAGTATTTT.

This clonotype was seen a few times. This CDR3 is CASSLGWVRGYTF. Written as DNA, the CDR3 is TGTGCCAGCAGCTTAGGTTGGGTGCGGGGCTACACCTTC. The genes are TRBV7-2 and TRBJ1-2; D unresolved. The CDR3 totals 13 residues. V was pared by 1 base and J by 8 bases, with 11 bases between. The germline gives CDR1 SGHTA, CDR2 FQGNSA.

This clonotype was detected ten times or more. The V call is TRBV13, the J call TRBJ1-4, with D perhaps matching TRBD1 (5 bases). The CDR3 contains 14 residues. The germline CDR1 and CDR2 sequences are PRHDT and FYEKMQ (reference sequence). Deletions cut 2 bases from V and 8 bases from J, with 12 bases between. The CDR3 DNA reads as TGTGCCAGCAGCTTACGCTTGGGGGTGGAAAAACTGTTTTTT. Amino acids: CASSLRLGVEKLFF.

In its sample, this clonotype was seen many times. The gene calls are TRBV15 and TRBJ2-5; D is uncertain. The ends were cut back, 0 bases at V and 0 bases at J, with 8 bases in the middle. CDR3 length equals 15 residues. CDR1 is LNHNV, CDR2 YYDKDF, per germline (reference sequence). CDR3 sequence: CATSRDRAYQETQYF. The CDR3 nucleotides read TGTGCCACCAGCAGAGATCGGGCCTACCAAGAGACCCAGTACTTC.

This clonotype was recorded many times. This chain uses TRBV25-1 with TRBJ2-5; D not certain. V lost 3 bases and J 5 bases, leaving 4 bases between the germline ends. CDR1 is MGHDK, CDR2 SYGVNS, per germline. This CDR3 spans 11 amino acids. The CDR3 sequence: CASSDGETQYF. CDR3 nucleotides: TGTGCCAGCAGTGATGGGGAGACCCAGTACTTC.

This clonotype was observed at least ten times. CDR3 DNA: TGTGCCAGCAGCTCCTCCGGGCATCAGCCCCAGCATTTT. This encodes CASSSSGHQPQHF. The chain employs TRBV9 and TRBJ1-5; D gene unclear. The CDR3 runs to 13 residues. With 4 bases removed from V and 5 bases from J, the gap between germline ends came to 10 bases. Germline loops: CDR1 SGDLS, CDR2 YYNGEE.

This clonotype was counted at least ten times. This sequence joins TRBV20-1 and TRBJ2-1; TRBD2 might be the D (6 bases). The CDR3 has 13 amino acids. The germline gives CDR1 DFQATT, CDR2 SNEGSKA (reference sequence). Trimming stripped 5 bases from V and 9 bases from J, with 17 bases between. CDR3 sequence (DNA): TGCAGTGCTCGCCGGGTTGGGAGGAGTGAGCAGTTCTTC. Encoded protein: CSARRVGRSEQFF.

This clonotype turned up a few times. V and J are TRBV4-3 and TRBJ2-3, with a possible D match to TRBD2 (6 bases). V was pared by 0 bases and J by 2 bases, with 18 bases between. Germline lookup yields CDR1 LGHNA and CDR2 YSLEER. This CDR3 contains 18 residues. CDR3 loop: CASSQDRYAAGATDTQYF. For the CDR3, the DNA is TGCGCCAGCAGCCAAGATCGGTATGCAGCGGGCGCCACAGATACGCAGTATTTT.

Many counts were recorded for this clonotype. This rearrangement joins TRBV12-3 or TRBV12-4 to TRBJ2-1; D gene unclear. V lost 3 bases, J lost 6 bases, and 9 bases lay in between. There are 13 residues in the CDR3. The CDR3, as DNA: TGTGCCAGCAGTTTGCACTCAGGCAATGAGCAGTTCTTC. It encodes CASSLHSGNEQFF.

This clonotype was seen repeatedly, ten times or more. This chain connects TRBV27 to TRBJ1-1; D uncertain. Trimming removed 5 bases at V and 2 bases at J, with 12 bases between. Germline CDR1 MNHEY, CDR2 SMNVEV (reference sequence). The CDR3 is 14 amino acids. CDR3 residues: CASSRYSGNTEAFF. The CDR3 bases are TGTGCCAGCAGTCGGTACAGTGGAAACACTGAAGCTTTCTTT.

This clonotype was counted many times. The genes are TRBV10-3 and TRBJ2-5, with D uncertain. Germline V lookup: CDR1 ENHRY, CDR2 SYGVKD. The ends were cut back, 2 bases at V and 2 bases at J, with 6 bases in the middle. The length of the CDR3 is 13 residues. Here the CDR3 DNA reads TGTGCCATCAGTGAGGGGCGGCAAGAGACCCAGTACTTC. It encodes CAISEGRQETQYF.